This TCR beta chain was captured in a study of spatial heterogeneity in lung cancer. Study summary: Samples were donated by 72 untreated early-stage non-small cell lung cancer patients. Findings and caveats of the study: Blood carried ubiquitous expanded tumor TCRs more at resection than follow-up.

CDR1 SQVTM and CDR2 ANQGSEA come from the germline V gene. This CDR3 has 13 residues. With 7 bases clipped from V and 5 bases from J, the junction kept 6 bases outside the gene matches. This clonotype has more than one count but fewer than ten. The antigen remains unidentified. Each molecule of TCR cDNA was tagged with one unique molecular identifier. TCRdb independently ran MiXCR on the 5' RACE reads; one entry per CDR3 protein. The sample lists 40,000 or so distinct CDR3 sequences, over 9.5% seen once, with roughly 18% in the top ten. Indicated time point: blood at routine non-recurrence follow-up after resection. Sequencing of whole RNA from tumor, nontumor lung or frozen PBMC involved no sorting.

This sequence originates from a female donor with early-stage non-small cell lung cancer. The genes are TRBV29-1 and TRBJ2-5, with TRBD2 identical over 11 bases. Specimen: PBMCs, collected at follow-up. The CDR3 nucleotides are TGCAGCGGTACCGGGACTAGCGGCGAGACCCAGTACTTC. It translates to CSGTGTSGETQYF.